The 18 T cell receptor beta chains reported below all come from one sample, sequenced in a study of identical twins. TCRdb itself ran the 5' RACE reads through MiXCR, one entry per CDR3 protein. The repertoire has hundreds of thousands of distinct CDR3 sequences, 15% to 20% of them found once; the top ten carry 10% to 15%. In addition, the sample was reused for a study of T cells expressing NK-cell markers.

Sample: PBMCs. The source of these receptors is a woman aged 18-30 years in good health.

Only a few counts were recorded for this clonotype. V usage is TRBV20-1 and J usage is TRBJ2-1, with a weak D call TRBD2 (6 bases). V was clipped by 6 bases and J by 10 bases, with 13 bases between them. Germline V CDR1 and CDR2: DFQATT, SNEGSKA (reference sequence). The CDR3 loop spans 11 amino acids. The CDR3 DNA reads TGCAGTGCCCCCTGGGCGGGGGAGCAGTTCTTC. This sequence encodes CSAPWAGEQFF.

The chain links TRBV7-9 to TRBJ2-1; D is possibly TRBD2 (6 bases). Germline V gives CDR1 SEHNR, CDR2 FQNEAQ (reference sequence). The CDR3 runs to 15 residues. V lost 7 bases, J lost 6 bases, and 19 bases lay in between. CDR3 in amino acids: CASTQLEGQGNEQFF. For the CDR3, the DNA is TGTGCCAGCACCCAACTGGAGGGCCAGGGCAATGAGCAGTTCTTC.

This chain joins TRBV12-3 or TRBV12-4 and TRBJ2-1; TRBD1 matches at 8 bases. V shed 8 bases and J 8 bases; nucleotides not matched to a gene: 11. This CDR3 spans 14 amino acids. CDR3 coding DNA: TGTGCCAGCCATGGACAGGGTCTTCGTCATGAGCAGTTCTTC. The encoded protein is CASHGQGLRHEQFF.

This clonotype was counted a few times. The chain recombines TRBV20-1 with TRBJ1-5, with a tentative D call TRBD1 (6 bases). CDR1 is DFQATT and CDR2 is SNEGSKA in the germline V gene (reference sequence). The germline V and J ends were trimmed by 0 bases and 5 bases, with 11 bases remaining between them. This CDR3 has 14 residues. The CDR3 nucleotides are TGCAGTGCTAGAGATGGTACAGGGTATCAGCCCCAGCATTTT. This gives the protein CSARDGTGYQPQHF.

This clonotype was counted ten times or more. V is TRBV20-1 and J is TRBJ1-1; no clear D gene. Trimming shortened V by 3 bases and J by 2 bases, and 7 bases separated the two germline ends. The CDR3 runs 12 residues. From germline, CDR1 is DFQATT and CDR2 SNEGSKA (reference sequence). CDR3 amino acids: CSARRPNTEAFF. The CDR3 coding sequence is TGCAGTGCTAGGAGGCCTAACACTGAAGCTTTCTTT.

The chain has TRBV11-2 and TRBJ2-3, with 11 bases identical to TRBD2. This CDR3 region has 19 residues. Germline V gene sequence: CDR1 SGHAT, CDR2 FQNNGV. The ends lost 6 bases at V and 9 bases at J; junction bases unmatched: 23. The CDR3 region has the DNA TGTGCCAGCAGTTCCCGTGATATTAGCGGGGGGGTAATCAGTTTGACGCAGTATTTT. This codes for CASSSRDISGGVISLTQYF.

Regarding this clonotype: One junction end does not reproduce the germline sequence, and a read error may be involved. This sequence joins TRBV20-1 and TRBJ2-7, with TRBD1 identical over 7 bases. This CDR3 spans 8 amino acids. Germline V gene sequence: CDR1 DFQATT, CDR2 SNEGSKA (reference sequence). For the CDR3, the DNA is TGCAGTGCTGGACAGGCACTCTTC. Translation gives CSAGQALF.

This clonotype was seen only a few times. V usage is TRBV20-1 and J usage is TRBJ1-1; D gene uncertain. Germline CDR1 is DFQATT and CDR2 is SNEGSKA (reference sequence). The CDR3 has 14 amino acids. With 4 bases removed from V and 0 bases from J, the gap between germline ends came to 12 bases. The CDR3 loop is CSAKGGLMNTEAFF. In DNA form, the CDR3 reads TGCAGTGCTAAGGGAGGGCTCATGAACACTGAAGCTTTCTTT.

This clonotype appeared a few times. The genes are TRBV5-1 and TRBJ2-5, with 11 bases aligning to TRBD2. V was pared by 0 bases and J by 1 base, with 2 bases of the junction left unmatched. CDR1 is SGHRS, CDR2 YFSETQ, per germline. This CDR3 contains 16 residues. In nucleotides, the CDR3 is TGCGCCAGCAGCTTGGAGGGACTAGCGGTCCAAGAGACCCAGTACTTC. Translating gives CASSLEGLAVQETQYF. Supplemented by reference TRBV5-1 and TRBJ2-5, the full variable domain reads KAGVTQTPRYLIKTRGQQVTLSCSPISGHRSVSWYQQTPGQGLQFLFEYFSETQRNKGNFPGRFSGRQFSNSRSEMNVSTLELGDSALYLCASSLEGLAVQETQYFGPGTRLLVL.

The table lists this clonotype with a few counts. This chain joins TRBV4-3 and TRBJ2-6, with 9 bases matching TRBD1. The CDR3 totals 15 residues. V shed 3 bases, J shed 7 bases, and the junction held 4 bases outside the gene matches. The germline V gene encodes CDR1 LGHNA and CDR2 YSLEER. CDR3 coding DNA: TGCGCCAGCAGCCAGGGGACAGGGAGTGCCAACGTCCTGACTTTC. It specifies CASSQGTGSANVLTF.

The chain uses TRBV6-2 or TRBV6-3 and TRBJ2-3; 10 nucleotides match TRBD2. Per the germline V gene, CDR1 is MNHEY and CDR2 is SVGEGT. CDR3 length equals 14 residues. The junction had 7 bases not matched to a gene; V was cut back by 7 bases and J by 6 bases. The CDR3 is CASKVAGGSDTQYF. The CDR3 DNA follows: TGTGCCAGCAAAGTAGCGGGAGGATCGGATACGCAGTATTTT.

This clonotype has just a few counts. The rearrangement uses TRBV10-3 and TRBJ1-2, with D maybe TRBD1 (6 bases). CDR3 size: 14 residues. Per germline, CDR1 ENHRY and CDR2 SYGVKD. V lost 3 bases to trimming and J lost 5 bases, with 13 bases between them. CDR3 residues: CAISDSQGGYGYTF. The CDR3 nucleotides are TGTGCCATCAGTGACTCACAGGGTGGATATGGCTACACCTTC.

This clonotype was detected a few times. The CDR3 DNA reads TGTGCCACCTTCAACCGGCCGGGGGCTGCGTACGAGCAGTACTTC. Amino acids: CATFNRPGAAYEQYF. The V gene is TRBV6-1, the J gene TRBJ2-7; D may match TRBD1 or TRBD2 (6 bases each). Trimming cost V 10 bases and J 4 bases, with 23 bases left between them. The CDR3 consists of 15 residues. Germline values: CDR1 MNHNS, CDR2 SASEGT.

This clonotype was observed many times. V gene TRBV7-6 combines with J gene TRBJ2-5, with 11 bases matching TRBD2. The CDR3 length is 15 residues. With V trimmed by 3 bases and J by 5 bases, 5 bases remained unmatched. CDR1 is SGHVS and CDR2 is FNYEAQ in the germline V gene. CDR3 nucleotide sequence: TGTGCCAGCAGCTTGGGACTAGCGGTTGGGGAGACCCAGTACTTC. Its protein is CASSLGLAVGETQYF.

The rearrangement joins TRBV3-1 to TRBJ2-1, with 9 bases lining up with TRBD2. J gave up 8 bases and V 4 bases, and 6 bases lay outside the gene matches. Germline CDR1 LGHDT, CDR2 YNNKEL (reference sequence). This CDR3 spans 14 amino acids. CDR3 protein: CASSPSGIADEQFF. CDR3 in DNA: TGTGCCAGCAGCCCTAGCGGGATAGCAGATGAGCAGTTCTTC.

This clonotype was seen a handful of times. V usage is TRBV3-1 and J usage is TRBJ1-1, with 11 bases aligning to TRBD1. The trim removed 8 bases at V and 5 bases at J, leaving 7 bases unmatched. The CDR3 loop spans 14 amino acids. CDR1 and CDR2 from the germline V gene are LGHDT and YNNKEL (reference sequence). The chain's CDR3 is CASSWTGGYTEAFF. In DNA form, the CDR3 reads TGTGCCAGCTCTTGGACAGGGGGCTATACTGAAGCTTTCTTT.

The V and J genes are TRBV6-5 and TRBJ2-1; D gene unclear. Per germline, CDR1 MNHEY and CDR2 SVGAGI. Trimming took off 1 base at V and 5 bases at J, with 6 bases between the two ends. The CDR3 length is 13 residues. The CDR3 sequence: CASSYLDNNEQFF. CDR3 coding DNA: TGTGCCAGCAGTTACTTAGACAACAATGAGCAGTTCTTC.

The J gene is TRBJ1-2, the V gene TRBV10-3; 7 nucleotides match TRBD1. Germline V lookup: CDR1 ENHRY, CDR2 SYGVKD. The CDR3 spans 15 residues. V lost 6 bases and J lost 1; bases outside the gene matches: 8. CDR3 DNA sequence: TGTGCCATCAGCAACCCGACAGGGAATAACTATGGCTACACCTTC. Amino acid sequence: CAISNPTGNNYGYTF.